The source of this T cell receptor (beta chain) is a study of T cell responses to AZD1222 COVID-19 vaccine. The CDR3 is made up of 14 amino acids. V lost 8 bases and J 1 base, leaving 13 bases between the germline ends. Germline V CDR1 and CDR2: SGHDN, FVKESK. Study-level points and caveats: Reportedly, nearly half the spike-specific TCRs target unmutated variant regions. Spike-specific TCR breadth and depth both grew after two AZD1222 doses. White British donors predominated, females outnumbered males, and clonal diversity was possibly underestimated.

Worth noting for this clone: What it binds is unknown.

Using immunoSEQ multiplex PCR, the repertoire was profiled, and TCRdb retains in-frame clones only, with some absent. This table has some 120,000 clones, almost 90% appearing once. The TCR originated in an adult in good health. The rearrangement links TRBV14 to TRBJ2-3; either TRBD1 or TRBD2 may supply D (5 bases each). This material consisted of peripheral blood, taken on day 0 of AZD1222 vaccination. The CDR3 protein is CASRGPGCTDTQYF. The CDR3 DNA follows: TGTGCCAGCCGGGGACCTGGGTGCACAGATACGCAGTATTTT.